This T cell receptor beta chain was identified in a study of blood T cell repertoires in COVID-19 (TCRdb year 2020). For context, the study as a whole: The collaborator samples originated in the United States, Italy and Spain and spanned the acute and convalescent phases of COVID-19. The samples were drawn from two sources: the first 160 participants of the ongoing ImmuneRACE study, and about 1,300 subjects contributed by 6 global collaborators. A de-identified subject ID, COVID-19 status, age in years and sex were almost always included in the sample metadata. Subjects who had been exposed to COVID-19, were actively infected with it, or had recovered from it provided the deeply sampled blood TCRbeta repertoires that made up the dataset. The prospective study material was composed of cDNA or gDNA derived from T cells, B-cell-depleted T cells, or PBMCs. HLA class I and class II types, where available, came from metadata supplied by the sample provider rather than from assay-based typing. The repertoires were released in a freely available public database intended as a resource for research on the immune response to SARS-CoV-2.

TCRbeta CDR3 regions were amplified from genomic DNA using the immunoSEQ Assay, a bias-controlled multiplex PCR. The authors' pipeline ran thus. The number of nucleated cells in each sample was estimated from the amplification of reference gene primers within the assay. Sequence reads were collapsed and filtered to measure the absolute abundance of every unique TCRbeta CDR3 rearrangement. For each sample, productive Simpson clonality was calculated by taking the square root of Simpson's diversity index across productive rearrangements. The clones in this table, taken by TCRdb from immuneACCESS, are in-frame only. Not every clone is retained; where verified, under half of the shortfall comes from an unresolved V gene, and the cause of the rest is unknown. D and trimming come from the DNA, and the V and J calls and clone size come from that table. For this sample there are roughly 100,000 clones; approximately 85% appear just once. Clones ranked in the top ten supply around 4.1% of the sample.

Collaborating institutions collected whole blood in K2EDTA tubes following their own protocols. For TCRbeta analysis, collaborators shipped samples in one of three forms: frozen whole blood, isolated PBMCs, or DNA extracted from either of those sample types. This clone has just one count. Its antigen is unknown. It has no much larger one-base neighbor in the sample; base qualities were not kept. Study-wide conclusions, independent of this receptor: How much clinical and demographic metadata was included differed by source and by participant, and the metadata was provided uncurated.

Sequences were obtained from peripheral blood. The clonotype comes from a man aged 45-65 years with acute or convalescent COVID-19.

The CDR3 region: CASSLGMTVATDTQYF. The bases are TGTGCCAGCAGCTTAGGTATGACAGTTGCTACAGATACGCAGTATTTT. The chain joins TRBV7-3 to TRBJ2-3, with TRBD1 tentatively as D gene (5 bases match). The CDR3 covers 16 residues, taking in both the cysteine and the phenylalanine. Here the CDR3 DNA is all that survives: 48 bases in frame from base 1. The germline V gene supplies CDR1 SGHTA and CDR2 FQGTGA. V lost 2 bases and J lost 3 bases; the stretch between them is 15 bases long.